Each of the 14 T cell receptor beta chains below was sequenced from the same sample in a study of radiotherapy plus CTLA-4 blockade in lung cancer. Clones were read by immunoSEQ multiplex PCR, and TCRdb kept only the in-frame ones, dropping some. Of around 44,000 clones listed, 80% to 90% were seen once; the top ten hold around a sixth. The specimen was peripheral blood, collected from a patient treated with radiotherapy plus ipilimumab. The receptors here all came from a human donor with non-small cell lung cancer that progressed on radiotherapy plus ipilimumab. Some clones in this sample may be carry-over from other donors' samples.

This chain joins TRBV4-1 and TRBJ2-5, with 9 bases matching TRBD2. V trimming: 3 bases; J trimming: 5 bases; junction bases outside the gene matches: 1. The germline V gene encodes CDR1 MGHRA and CDR2 YSYEKL. This CDR3 has 13 residues. In nucleotides, the CDR3 is TGCGCCAGCAGCCATAGCGGGAGCGAGACCCAGTACTTC. This gives the protein CASSHSGSETQYF.

The gene calls are TRBV11-2 and TRBJ1-2; 7 bases align to TRBD1. V shed 3 bases, J shed 3 bases, and the junction held 7 bases outside the gene matches. CDR3 length: 15 residues. From germline, CDR1 is SGHAT and CDR2 FQNNGV. CDR3 amino acids: CASSFTQGWDYGYTF. The CDR3 DNA sequence: TGTGCCAGCAGCTTTACACAGGGGTGGGACTATGGCTACACCTTC.

V is TRBV11-2 and J is TRBJ1-2, with 9 bases aligning to TRBD1. This CDR3 is built from 17 residues. Looked up from germline, CDR1 is SGHAT and CDR2 is FQNNGV. Trimming at V came to 1 base and at J to 2 bases, leaving 8 bases not matched to a gene. The CDR3 DNA reads TGTGCCAGCAGCTTAGGGTTTGGGACAGGGCGCAACTATGGCTACACCTTC. It is translated as CASSLGFGTGRNYGYTF.

The chain carries TRBV7-7 and TRBJ2-2, with D perhaps TRBD1 (6 bases). CDR3 size: 15 residues. V was clipped by 0 bases and J by 4 bases, with 9 bases between them. Germline V lookup: CDR1 SSHAT, CDR2 FNYEAQ (reference sequence). The CDR3: CASSLAGGGTGELFF. CDR3 nucleotide sequence: TGTGCCAGCAGCTTAGCAGGGGGTGGCACCGGGGAGCTGTTTTTT.

The chain couples TRBV18 to TRBJ1-2, with D tentatively TRBD1 (5 bases). The CDR3 contains 17 residues. The germline V and J ends were trimmed by 3 bases and 7 bases, with 24 bases remaining between them. The germline CDR1 and CDR2 sequences are KGHSH and LQKENI. DNA of the CDR3: TGTGCCAGCTCACCCGCAGGGTCGGATTCGGGTAGAGGTGGCTACACCTTC. This sequence encodes CASSPAGSDSGRGGYTF.

The rearrangement uses TRBV5-4 and TRBJ1-4; 7 nucleotides line up with TRBD1. CDR1 is SGHNT, CDR2 YYREEE, per germline (reference sequence). The CDR3 consists of 14 residues. The J segment lost 7 bases and the V segment lost 4 bases, leaving 7 bases of the junction unmatched. CDR3 sequence reads: CASSPTGSREKLFF. CDR3 sequence (DNA): TGTGCCAGCAGCCCGACAGGGTCCCGTGAAAAACTGTTTTTT.

V usage is TRBV2 and J usage is TRBJ2-2; 8 nucleotides align to TRBD1. The CDR3 totals 14 residues. CDR1 and CDR2 from the germline V gene are SNHLY and FYNNEI. The J segment lost 6 bases and the V segment lost 3 bases, leaving 3 bases of the junction unmatched. CDR3 bases: TGTGCCAGCAGTGACAGGGGGCGGGCCGGGGAGCTGTTTTTT. Its translation is CASSDRGRAGELFF.

The V gene is TRBV27, the J gene TRBJ2-7; the D gene is possibly TRBD2 (6 bases). Trimming took 6 bases from V and 6 from J, leaving 15 bases between them. Germline CDR1 reads MNHEY; CDR2 reads SMNVEV (reference sequence). The CDR3 sequence is 13 residues long. The CDR3 nucleotides read TGTGCCAGCAGCCTGAGCGGAGGGGTCGAGCAGTACTTC. Protein sequence: CASSLSGGVEQYF.

J is TRBJ1-1 and V is TRBV12-5; D might be TRBD1 (6 bases). CDR1 LGHNT and CDR2 FRNRAP come from the germline V gene. The CDR3 is made up of 17 amino acids. Between the trimmed V and J ends, which lost 5 bases and 0 bases, there was a span of 19 bases. CDR3 in DNA: TGTGCTAGTGGTGTGGCAAGGGGGGGGCTCCTGAACACTGAAGCTTTCTTT. Residues: CASGVARGGLLNTEAFF.

The V call is TRBV6-5, the J call TRBJ2-2, with 7 bases that match TRBD2. The CDR3 is made up of 13 amino acids. The junction had 3 bases not matched to a gene; V was cut back by 7 bases and J by 4 bases. CDR1 is MNHEY and CDR2 is SVGAGI in the germline V gene. Here the CDR3 reads CASTSGPTGELFF. The CDR3 nucleotides read TGTGCCAGCACTAGCGGACCCACCGGGGAGCTGTTTTTT.

As concerns this clone: One junction end does not reproduce the germline sequence, and a read error may be involved. The rearrangement joins TRBV9 to TRBJ2-2; D may be TRBD2 (7 bases). This CDR3 has 16 residues. Germline V gene sequence: CDR1 SGDLS, CDR2 YYNGEE. The CDR3 sequence is CASSVHGGAYTRELFF. Written as DNA, the CDR3 is TGTGCCAGCAGCGTACATGGGGGGGCCTACACCAGGGAGCTGTTTTTT.

The chain is built from TRBV10-3 and TRBJ2-4; TRBD1 agrees at 9 bases. Trimming removed 10 bases from V and 0 bases from J; junction bases left unmatched: 13. This CDR3 has 17 amino acids. CDR1 ENHRY and CDR2 SYGVKD come from the germline V gene. The CDR3 loop is CATGDREGPIAKNIQYF. CDR3 bases: TGTGCCACCGGGGACAGGGAGGGGCCGATAGCCAAAAACATTCAGTACTTC.

The chain joins TRBV6-6 to TRBJ2-2; D may be TRBD2 (5 bases). Per germline, CDR1 MNHNY and CDR2 SVGAGI (reference sequence). V lost 2 bases and J 4 bases, leaving 14 bases between the germline ends. The CDR3 sequence is 16 residues long. CDR3 bases: TGTGCCAGCAGTTACGGGCTAGCTATCAGCACCGGGGAGCTGTTTTTT. Translation gives CASSYGLAISTGELFF.

This chain connects TRBV6-1 to TRBJ2-5; D possibly corresponds to TRBD2 (6 bases). Germline values: CDR1 MNHNS, CDR2 SASEGT. CDR3 size: 14 residues. V was clipped by 6 bases and J by 1 base, with 12 bases between them. CDR3 protein: CASRRETSQETQYF. In nucleotides, the CDR3 is TGTGCCAGCAGACGAGAGACTAGCCAAGAGACCCAGTACTTC.